Included here is one T cell receptor (beta chain) sequence, with context. Controls had myeloablative marrow grafts with methotrexate and calcineurin inhibitor, sampled at 1 year. This entry belongs to a study of T cells after posttransplantation cyclophosphamide. Here immunoSEQ multiplex PCR was the method, and the copy in TCRdb shows in-frame clones only, minus some. Here the sample spans thousands of clones, over 70% being singletons. This CDR3 region has 14 residues. Germline CDR1 SGHRS, CDR2 YFSETQ. V was pared by 2 bases and J by 2 bases, with 8 bases between. The gene calls are TRBV5-1 and TRBJ1-5; no definite D call. The sequence came from a male patient between 35 and 55 years old who received an allogeneic stem cell transplant from an unrelated donor, was CMV-positive, and had chronic GVHD only. Some T cells may be graft donor cells. The starting material was PBMCs, obtained after an allogeneic stem cell transplant with a calcineurin inhibitor and methotrexate. The CDR3 DNA follows: TGCGCCAGCAGCTTTTCCGGAGGCAATCAGCCCCAGCATTTT. This encodes CASSFSGGNQPQHF.